This T cell receptor (beta chain) was retrieved from a study of T cells in localized non-small cell lung cancer. This table comes from immunoSEQ multiplex PCR, and its TCRdb copy is limited to in-frame clones, with some not included. The sample contains about 23,000 clones, 90% of which appear only once. J was trimmed by 6 bases and V by 6 bases; bases with no gene match: 4. The CDR3 is made up of 14 amino acids. The germline V gene encodes CDR1 WSHSY and CDR2 SAAADI. The sequences come from peripheral blood, collected before any cancer treatment. The origin of this receptor is a woman between 40 and 69 years old with stage I lung adenocarcinoma. V gene TRBV10-2 combines with J gene TRBJ2-1; TRBD2 matches at 11 bases. The CDR3 DNA reads as TGCGCCAGCAGCGTAGCGGGAGGGGGCAATGAGCAGTTCTTC. Translation gives CASSVAGGGNEQFF.